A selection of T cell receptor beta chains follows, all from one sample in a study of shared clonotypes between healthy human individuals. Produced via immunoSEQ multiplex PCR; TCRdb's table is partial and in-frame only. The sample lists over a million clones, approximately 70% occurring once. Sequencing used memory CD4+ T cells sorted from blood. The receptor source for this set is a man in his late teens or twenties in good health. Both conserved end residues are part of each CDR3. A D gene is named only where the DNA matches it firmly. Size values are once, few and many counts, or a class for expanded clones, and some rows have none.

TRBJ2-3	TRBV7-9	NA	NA	TGTGCCAGCAGCTCGGGTCTGGACACAGATACGCAGTATTTT	CASSSGLDTDTQYF
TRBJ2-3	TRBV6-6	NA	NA	TGTGCCAGCAGTTACGGTAGGAGACGTGGAGATACGCAGTATTTT	CASSYGRRRGDTQYF
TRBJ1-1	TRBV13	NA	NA	TGTGCCAGCAGCCCTGTCCAGGGGAGGACTGAAGCTTTCTTT	CASSPVQGRTEAFF
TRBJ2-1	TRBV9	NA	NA	TGTGCCAGCAGCGCATCTAATACAGCGGCTGAGCAGTTCTTC	CASSASNTAAEQFF
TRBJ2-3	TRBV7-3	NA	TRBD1	TGTGCCAGCAGCCAGGGGGACGCCCGCACAGATACGCAGTATTTT	CASSQGDARTDTQYF
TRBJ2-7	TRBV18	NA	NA	TGTGCCAGCTCACCAACCGGGTTCTACGAGCAGTACTTC	CASSPTGFYEQYF
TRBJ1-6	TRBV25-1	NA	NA	TGTGCCAGCAGTGCACGACCCGGGGAGGGTTCACCCCTCCACTTT	CASSARPGEGSPLHF
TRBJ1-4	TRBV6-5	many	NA	TGTGCCAGCAGTTACACGAAGGGGATGGCTAATGAAAAACTGTTTTTT	CASSYTKGMANEKLFF
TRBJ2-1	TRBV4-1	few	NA	TGCGCCAGCAGCCAATCACAGAGCTCCTACAATGAGCAGTTCTTC	CASSQSQSSYNEQFF
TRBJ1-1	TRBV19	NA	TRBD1	TGTGCCAGTAGTCCCCGGACAGGCACGAACACTGAAGCTTTCTTT	CASSPRTGTNTEAFF
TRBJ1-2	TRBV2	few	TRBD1	TGTGCCAGCAGGGGACAGGGGGCTAATGGCTACACCTTC	CASRGQGANGYTF
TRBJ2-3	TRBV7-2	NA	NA	TGTGCCAGCAGCCTACGGAGGGCCGCAGATACGCAGTATTTT	CASSLRRAADTQYF